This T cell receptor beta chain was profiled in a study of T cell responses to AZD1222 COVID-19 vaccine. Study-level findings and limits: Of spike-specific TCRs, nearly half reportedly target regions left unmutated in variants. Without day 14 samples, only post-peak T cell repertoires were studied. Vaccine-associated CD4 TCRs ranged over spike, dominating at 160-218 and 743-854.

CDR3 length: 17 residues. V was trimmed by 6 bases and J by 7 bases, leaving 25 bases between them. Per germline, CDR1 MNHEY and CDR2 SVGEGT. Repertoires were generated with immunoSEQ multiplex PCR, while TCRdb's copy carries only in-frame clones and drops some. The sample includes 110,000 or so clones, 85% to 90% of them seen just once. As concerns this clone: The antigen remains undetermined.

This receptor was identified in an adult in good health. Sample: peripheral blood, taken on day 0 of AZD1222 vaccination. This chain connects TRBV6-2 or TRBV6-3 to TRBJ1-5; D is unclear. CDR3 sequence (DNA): TGTGCCAGCAGCACCGACCCTTCCGGGCCCGGTTTACAGCCCCAGCATTTT. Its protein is CASSTDPSGPGLQPQHF.